This TCR beta chain was identified in a study of blood T cell repertoires in COVID-19. Study background: Sources were T cells, B-cell-depleted T cells, or PBMCs; the material itself was cDNA or gDNA.

Authors' data handling: Using reference gene primer amplification, nucleated cell counts were estimated. Produced via immunoSEQ multiplex PCR; TCRdb's table is partial and in-frame only. The V and J calls and clone size were taken over from that table, and D and trimming were inferred from the DNA. The repertoire includes 150,000 to 200,000 clones, 85% to 90% of them detected once, and less than 25% sits in the top ten. The receptor was isolated from a man between 65 and 85 years old with active or convalescent COVID-19. Specimen: peripheral blood.

CDR3 protein: CASSLGQGAYGYTF. The CDR3 DNA reads TGTGCCAGCAGTTTGGGACAGGGTGCATATGGCTACACCTTC. V gene TRBV6-2 or TRBV6-3 combines with J gene TRBJ1-2, with 9 bases lining up with TRBD1. Germline values: CDR1 MNHEY, CDR2 SVGEGT. V was pared by 4 bases and J by 5 bases, with 5 bases of the junction left unmatched. This CDR3 has 14 residues.